Shown below are 10 T cell receptor beta chains from a single sample sequenced in a study of regulatory T cells in long-lasting Graves disease. Construction of the TCR beta libraries employed iRepertoire HTBI primers in conjunction with Arm-PCR of CDR3 regions. Each CDR3 protein gets one entry after TCRdb re-called the multiplex PCR reads with MiXCR. The table includes about 450,000 distinct CDR3 sequences, about 14% detected once. The time point here: newly diagnosed GD, antithyroid drugs for less than 3 months. There was RNA extracted from PBMCs, and the TCR library was made from it. This sample was shared with a second study, whose subject was T cells in Graves' hyperthyroidism and ophthalmopathy.

Source: peripheral blood mononuclear cells (PBMCs), taken at new diagnosis, from a patient treated with antithyroid drugs. These TCRs come from a woman in her forties or fifties with Graves disease.

The chain is built from TRBV4-1 and TRBJ2-5; 13 positions agree with TRBD2. With V trimmed by 4 bases and J by 5 bases, 10 bases remained unmatched. Looked up from germline, CDR1 is MGHRA and CDR2 is YSYEKL. The CDR3 has 17 amino acids. The CDR3 reads CASSREGLAGNLETQYF. Written as DNA, the CDR3 is TGCGCCAGCAGCCGAGAGGGACTAGCGGGAAACTTGGAGACCCAGTACTTC.

The V call is TRBV5-4, the J call TRBJ2-5; D is possibly TRBD1 or TRBD2 (5 bases each). The CDR3 loop spans 14 amino acids. V was shortened by 0 bases and J by 6 bases, with 12 bases between the two germline ends. In germline, CDR1 is SGHNT, CDR2 YYREEE (reference sequence). As DNA, the CDR3 is TGTGCCAGCAGCTTGGCGGGACCCCTGAAGACCCAGTACTTC. Translation gives CASSLAGPLKTQYF.

This clonotype came up many times. The chain uses TRBV11-2 and TRBJ1-2; unclear D gene. Between the trimmed V and J ends, which lost 4 bases and 4 bases, there was a span of 16 bases. This CDR3 has 15 amino acids. CDR1 is SGHAT, CDR2 FQNNGV, per germline. CDR3 nucleotide sequence: TGTGCCAGCAGCTCCCTCGGAGCGGCATCCTATGGCTACACCTTC. Its translation: CASSSLGAASYGYTF.

There are many counts of this clonotype. This chain joins TRBV10-3 and TRBJ2-1; 11 nucleotides line up with TRBD2. The CDR3 totals 15 residues. J was trimmed by 4 bases and V by 4 bases; bases with no gene match: 3. Per the germline V gene, CDR1 is ENHRY and CDR2 is SYGVKD. CDR3 residues: CAISVTSGSYNEQFF. CDR3 bases: TGTGCCATCAGTGTAACTAGCGGGAGTTACAATGAGCAGTTCTTC.

J is TRBJ1-5 and V is TRBV19; 9 bases agree with TRBD1. The CDR3 covers 16 residues. J gave up 4 bases and V 3 bases, and 7 bases lay outside the gene matches. Germline V gives CDR1 LNHDA, CDR2 SQIVND (reference sequence). The CDR3 coding sequence is TGTGCCAGTAGTATTCTCCCGGGACAGGGAAATCAGCCCCAGCATTTT. Translating gives CASSILPGQGNQPQHF.

In this sample, this clonotype turned up many times. The chain links TRBV20-1 to TRBJ2-6, with D perhaps TRBD2 (7 bases). The V end was cut by 3 bases, the J end by 1 base, with 25 bases between. Germline V CDR1 and CDR2: DFQATT, SNEGSKA (reference sequence). The CDR3 consists of 20 residues. Here the CDR3 reads CSASGGAGSLDSSGANVLTF. DNA for the CDR3: TGCAGTGCTAGTGGGGGGGCGGGCAGTCTCGATTCATCTGGGGCCAACGTCCTGACTTTC.

This clonotype was picked up many times. V usage is TRBV6-1 and J usage is TRBJ1-5, with D maybe TRBD1 (6 bases). With 3 bases removed from V and 4 bases from J, the gap between germline ends came to 10 bases. This CDR3 has 14 amino acids. Germline V CDR1 and CDR2: MNHNS, SASEGT. The CDR3 spells CASSDTQGNQPQHF. The DNA of the CDR3 is TGTGCCAGCAGTGACACCCAGGGGAATCAGCCCCAGCATTTT.

The sample holds a few counts of this clonotype. The chain is built from TRBV10-1 and TRBJ1-1; tentative D call: TRBD1 (6 bases). The germline gives CDR1 WNHNN, CDR2 SYGVQD (reference sequence). The CDR3 consists of 16 residues. V lost 5 bases, J lost 1 base, and 17 bases lay in between. The CDR3 region is CASSTTRTEPNTEAFF. DNA for the CDR3: TGCGCCAGCAGTACGACCCGGACAGAACCGAACACTGAAGCTTTCTTT.

The rearrangement links TRBV19 to TRBJ1-5, with unresolved D. The V gene's germline CDR1 is LNHDA and CDR2 SQIVND (reference sequence). V lost 7 bases to trimming and J lost 3 bases, with 19 bases between them. This CDR3 has 16 residues. CDR3 DNA: TGTGCCAGTAACCAAAGACATGATGGGTACAATCAGCCCCAGCATTTT. Translation: CASNQRHDGYNQPQHF.

Only a few counts were recorded for this clonotype. The chain links TRBV6-5 to TRBJ1-2, with TRBD1 as a possible D gene (6 bases). The germline V gene encodes CDR1 MNHEY and CDR2 SVGAGI. V was clipped by 2 bases and J by 1 base, with 11 bases between them. There are 15 residues in the CDR3. CDR3 nucleotide sequence: TGTGCCAGCAGTTACGCGGACAGCCATAACTATGGCTACACCTTC. Translating gives CASSYADSHNYGYTF.